This is a list of T cell receptor beta chains from one sample in a study of long-term antiretroviral therapy in people with HIV. Sequenced by immunoSEQ multiplex PCR; TCRdb stores in-frame clones only, minus some. The sample lists around 22,000 clones, approximately 80% occurring once. Specimen: unsorted PBMCs, collected 0.1 years before starting antiretroviral therapy. These receptors were taken from a man aged 18 to 30 with HIV. CDR3s include the opening cysteine and the closing phenylalanine or tryptophan. Fields, in order: D gene, J gene, V gene, clone size, CDR3 DNA, CDR3 protein. A D gene is named only where the DNA matches it firmly. Clone size is shown for a subset of rows, as once, few, many or a class of expanded clone.

>.|TRBJ2-3|TRBV13|.
TGTGCCAGCAGCTTAGAGGGGAGGAGCACAGATACGCAGTATTTT
CASSLEGRSTDTQYF
>.|TRBJ2-6|TRBV4-3|.
TGCGCCAGCAGCCAAGAGACTTACTCTGGGGCCAACGTCCTGACTTTC
CASSQETYSGANVLTF
>TRBD2|TRBJ2-1|TRBV6-6|.
TGTGCCAGCAGTTACGGCGGGAGGAACTACAATGAGCAGTTCTTC
CASSYGGRNYNEQFF
>.|TRBJ1-1|TRBV10-2|few
TGCGCCAGCAGTGAGGACACCTTGGACAGTCTGGTGAACACTGAAGCTTTCTTT
CASSEDTLDSLVNTEAFF
>.|TRBJ2-1|TRBV5-4|.
TGTGCCAGCAGCTTAGTCGGGAACAATGAGCAGTTCTTC
CASSLVGNNEQFF
>.|TRBJ2-1|TRBV9|.
TGTGCCAGCAGCGTAGGGGGGGGCCCCTACAATGAGCAGTTCTTC
CASSVGGGPYNEQFF
>.|TRBJ1-1|TRBV6-1|.
TGTGCCAGCAGTGAAGCCCACCACGAACTTGTTGAAGCTTTCTTT
CASSEAHHELVEAFF
>.|TRBJ2-7|TRBV4-1|.
TGCGCCAGCAGCCAAGATGAAATAGGGCAAGGCTCCTACGAGCAGTACTTC
CASSQDEIGQGSYEQYF
>.|TRBJ2-1|TRBV7-9|.
TGTGCCAGCAGCGTAAGGGACGACGGAGGCAATGAGCAGTTCTTC
CASSVRDDGGNEQFF
>.|TRBJ1-4|TRBV6-5|.
TGTGCCAGCAGCCGGGGCCCTGCAACTAATGAAAAACTGTTTTTT
CASSRGPATNEKLFF
>.|TRBJ2-2|TRBV5-4|.
TGTGCCAGCAGCTTGGAAGGGAGCACCGGGGAGCTGTTTTTT
CASSLEGSTGELFF
>.|TRBJ1-1|TRBV19|.
TGTGCCAGTAGTCACGCCAATGGACAGATGAACACTGAAGCTTTCTTT
CASSHANGQMNTEAFF
>.|TRBJ2-7|TRBV6-6|.
TGTGCCAGCAGGGCAGTCGCCTACGAGCAGTACTTC
CASRAVAYEQYF
>.|TRBJ2-1|TRBV4-1|.
TGCGCCAGCAGCCAACGAACTCTCAGCTCCTACAATGAGCAGTTCTTC
CASSQRTLSSYNEQFF
>.|TRBJ1-2|TRBV5-1|.
TGCGCCAGCAGCCCCACTTGGGGTGAAGCTGGCTACACCTTC
CASSPTWGEAGYTF
>TRBD1|TRBJ2-1|TRBV5-4|.
TGTGCCAGCAGCTTGGGTAAACAGGGGGGCTCCTACAATGAGCAGTTCTTC
CASSLGKQGGSYNEQFF
>.|TRBJ1-1|TRBV5-1|.
TGCGCCAGCAGCTGGGACGGCGAGAACACTGAAGCTTTCTTT
CASSWDGENTEAFF
>.|TRBJ2-2|TRBV5-5|.
TGTGCCAGCAGCCGGACAGACGCGAACACCGGGGAGCTGTTTTTT
CASSRTDANTGELFF
>TRBD1|TRBJ1-1|TRBV5-1|.
TGCGCCAGCAGGTCATCCCCAAACAGGGGCACTGAAGCTTTCTTT
CASRSSPNRGTEAFF
>.|TRBJ2-1|TRBV9|.
TGTGCCAGCAGCGTAGCCCCCGGCGACCCCAATGAGCAGTTCTTC
CASSVAPGDPNEQFF
>.|TRBJ2-5|TRBV11-3|once
TGTGCCAGCAGTTCGACTAGACCGGAGACCCAGTACTTC
CASSSTRPETQYF
>.|TRBJ1-1|TRBV30|few
TGTGCCTGGAGTGTACTGGGTGGGGGCACTGAAGCTTTCTTT
CAWSVLGGGTEAFF
>TRBD1|TRBJ2-5|TRBV5-4|.
TGTGCCAGCAGTTTTGAAAGACAGGGGGGTGACGAGACCCAGTACTTC
CASSFERQGGDETQYF
>TRBD1|TRBJ2-7|TRBV27|few
TGTGCCAGCAGTACTTGGACAGGGGGCATCGACGAGCAGTACTTC
CASSTWTGGIDEQYF
>TRBD1|TRBJ2-7|TRBV7-9|.
TGTGCCAGCAGCTTAGAATTCCGACAGGGGGCCCACGAGCAGTACTTC
CASSLEFRQGAHEQYF
>TRBD2|TRBJ2-3|TRBV9|.
TGTGCCAGCAGCGTAGCTCTGGCGGGGGGTAGGGTGGATACGCAGTATTTT
CASSVALAGGRVDTQYF
>TRBD1|TRBJ1-4|TRBV30|.
TGTGCCTGGAGTGACAGGGGGGGGGATGAAAAACTGTTTTTT
CAWSDRGGDEKLFF
>TRBD2|TRBJ2-1|TRBV7-6|.
TGTGCCAGCAGCTTACGCCTAGCGGGACCGGCCTACAATGAGCAGTTCTTC
CASSLRLAGPAYNEQFF
>.|TRBJ2-3|TRBV9|once
TGTGCCAGCAGCGTAGGTTACAGGGGCACAGATACGCAGTATTTT
CASSVGYRGTDTQYF
>.|TRBJ1-1|TRBV2|.
TGTGCCAGCAAGACCGAGAGTAGCACTGAAGCTTTCTTT
CASKTESSTEAFF
>.|TRBJ1-1|TRBV30|.
TGTGCCTGGACCCGTGAAGCTTTCTTT
CAWTREAFF
>TRBD2|TRBJ2-1|TRBV4-3|.
TGCGCCAGCAGCCAAACTAGCGAGGTCAATGAGCAGTTCTTC
CASSQTSEVNEQFF
>.|TRBJ1-5|TRBV6-1|.
TGTGCCAGCACCCCCAGTAGCAATCAGCCCCAGCATTTT
CASTPSSNQPQHF
>.|TRBJ2-7|TRBV18|.
TGTGCCAGCTCACCACCGCCGGGCCACATACTGCGCGAGCAGTACTTC
CASSPPPGHILREQYF